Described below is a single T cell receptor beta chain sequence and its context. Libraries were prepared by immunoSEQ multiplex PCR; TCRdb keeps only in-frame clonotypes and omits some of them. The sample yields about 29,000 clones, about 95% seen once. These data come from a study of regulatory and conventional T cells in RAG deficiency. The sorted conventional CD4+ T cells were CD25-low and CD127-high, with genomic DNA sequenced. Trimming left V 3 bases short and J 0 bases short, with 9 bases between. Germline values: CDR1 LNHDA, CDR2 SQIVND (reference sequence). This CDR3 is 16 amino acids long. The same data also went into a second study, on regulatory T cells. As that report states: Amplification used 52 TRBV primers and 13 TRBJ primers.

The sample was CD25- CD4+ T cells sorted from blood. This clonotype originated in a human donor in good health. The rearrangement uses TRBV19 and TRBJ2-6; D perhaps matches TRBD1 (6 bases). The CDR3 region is CASSMPGASGANVLTF. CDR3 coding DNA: TGTGCCAGTAGTATGCCAGGGGCCTCTGGGGCCAACGTCCTGACTTTC.